This TCR beta chain was identified during a study of technical replicates of blood from a handful of donors. Germline CDR1 MNHNY, CDR2 SVGAGI (reference sequence). V was pared by 6 bases and J by 3 bases, with 11 bases between. The CDR3 covers 14 residues. Sequencing was performed with immunoSEQ multiplex PCR; in TCRdb, only in-frame clones are kept and a portion is missing. The sample contains some 87,000 clones, around 92% of which appear only once. In its sample, this clone was seen once. This receptor was taken from a human donor in good health. V is TRBV6-6 and J is TRBJ2-2; tentatively, D is TRBD2 (5 bases). Sequencing was performed on T cells isolated from PBMCs. The chain's CDR3 is CASSSQRYTGELFF. The DNA for the CDR3 is TGTGCCAGCAGCTCTCAGCGGTACACCGGGGAGCTGTTTTTT.